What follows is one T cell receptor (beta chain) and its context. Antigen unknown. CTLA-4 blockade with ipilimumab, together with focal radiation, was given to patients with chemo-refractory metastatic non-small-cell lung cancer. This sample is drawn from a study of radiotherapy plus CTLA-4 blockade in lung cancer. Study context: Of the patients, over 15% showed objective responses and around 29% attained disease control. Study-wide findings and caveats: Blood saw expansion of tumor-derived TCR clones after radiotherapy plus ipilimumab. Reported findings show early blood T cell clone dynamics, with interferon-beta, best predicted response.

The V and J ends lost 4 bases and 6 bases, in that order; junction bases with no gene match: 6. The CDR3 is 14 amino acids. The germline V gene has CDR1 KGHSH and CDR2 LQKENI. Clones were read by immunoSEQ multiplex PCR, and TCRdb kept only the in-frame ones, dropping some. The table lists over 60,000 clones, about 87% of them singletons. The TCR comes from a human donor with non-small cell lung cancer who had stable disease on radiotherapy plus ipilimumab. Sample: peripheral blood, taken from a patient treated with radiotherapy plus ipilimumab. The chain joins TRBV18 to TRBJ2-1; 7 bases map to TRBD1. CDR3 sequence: CASSLSTGFNEQFF. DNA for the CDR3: TGTGCCAGCTCACTATCGACAGGGTTCAATGAGCAGTTCTTC.